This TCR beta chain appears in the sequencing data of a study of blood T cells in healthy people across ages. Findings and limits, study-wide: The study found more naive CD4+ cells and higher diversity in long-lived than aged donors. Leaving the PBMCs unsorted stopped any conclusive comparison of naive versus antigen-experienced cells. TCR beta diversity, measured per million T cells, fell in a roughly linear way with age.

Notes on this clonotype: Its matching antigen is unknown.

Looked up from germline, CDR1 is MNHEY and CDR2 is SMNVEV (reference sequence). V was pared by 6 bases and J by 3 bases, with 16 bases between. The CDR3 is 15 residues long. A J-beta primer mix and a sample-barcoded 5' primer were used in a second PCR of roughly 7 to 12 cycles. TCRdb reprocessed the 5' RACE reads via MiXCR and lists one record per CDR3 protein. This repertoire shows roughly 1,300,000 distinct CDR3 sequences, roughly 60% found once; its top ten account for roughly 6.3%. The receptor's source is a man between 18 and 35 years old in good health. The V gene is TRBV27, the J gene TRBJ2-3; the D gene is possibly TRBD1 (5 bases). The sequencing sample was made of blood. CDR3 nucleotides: TGTGCCAGCAGCTTTGGTACAGGCCCGACAGATACGCAGTATTTT. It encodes CASSFGTGPTDTQYF.